The entry below describes one T cell receptor beta chain. This sample is drawn from a study of T cells after yellow fever vaccination. TCRdb fed the 5' RACE reads into MiXCR, producing one record per CDR3 protein. The sample includes a few hundred thousand distinct CDR3 sequences, 11% of them seen just once. Germline V lookup: CDR1 MNHEY, CDR2 SMNVEV (reference sequence). The V and J ends lost 2 bases and 4 bases respectively, with 12 bases between them. The CDR3 consists of 15 residues. The clonotype originates from a young man who received the YFV17D yellow fever vaccine. The specimen comprised PBMCs, sampled on the day of the first yellow fever vaccination. The rearrangement uses TRBV27 and TRBJ1-3, with D possibly being TRBD1 (5 bases). In DNA form, the CDR3 reads TGTGCCAGCAGTTTAGTTGGGGGTCTCGGAAACACCATATATTTT. Amino acid sequence: CASSLVGGLGNTIYF.